This T cell receptor beta chain came from a study of blood T cells in healthy people across ages. General observations from the study: Naive T cell percentage showed a strong correlation with TCR beta diversity.

The CDR3 consists of 13 residues. The germline V gene has CDR1 LGHDT and CDR2 YNNKEL (reference sequence). The V end lost 2 bases, the J end lost 5 bases, and 9 bases lay between the germline ends. The authors ran a second PCR of about 7 to 12 cycles using a sample-barcoded 5' primer and a J-beta primer mix. TCRdb redid the calling of the 5' RACE reads with MiXCR, one entry per CDR3 protein. The sample contains around 670,000 distinct CDR3 sequences, approximately 30% of which appear only once. This clonotype has ten or more counts. Its antigen is not known. Whenever a sample was processed, at least 6 million PBMCs were isolated.

This clonotype originated in a woman older than 75 in good health. This chain uses TRBV3-1 with TRBJ2-5; D ambiguous. What was sequenced was blood. Here the CDR3 DNA reads TGTGCCAGCAGCCAAAGACGTTTTGAGACCCAGTACTTC. This gives the protein CASSQRRFETQYF.